The 2 T cell receptor beta chains given below trace back to one sample, sequenced in a study of early T cells in non-severe SARS-CoV-2 infection (dated by TCRdb to the early 2020s). The method was 5' RACE. The reads were generated on a NextSeq 500. Using fastp trimming at Q25 and MiXCR clonotype assembly, TCRdb reanalyzed the public sequencing data and kept in-frame beta chains. Each CDR3 protein appears once, grouped with its most common genes and DNA. The sample records more than 85,000 distinct CDR3 sequences, under 15% of which are singletons. Of the sample, over 5% falls within the top ten clones. The sample comprised whole blood. The receptor source for this set is an adult who was a healthcare worker with PCR-confirmed SARS-CoV-2 infection or an uninfected control (not recorded which).

This clonotype was observed many times. The chain's CDR3 is CASSYRTVTSIGTIYF. CDR3 DNA: TGTGCCAGCAGCTACAGGACAGTTACTTCTATAGGGACCATATATTTT. V is TRBV6-6 and J is TRBJ1-3, with D possibly TRBD1 on 6 matching bases. Trimming stripped 6 bases from V and 10 bases from J, with 25 bases between. The CDR3 is made up of 16 amino acids. CDR1 and CDR2 from the germline V gene are MNHNY and SVGAGI (reference sequence).

This clonotype was counted a few times. This sequence joins TRBV12-3 or TRBV12-4 and TRBJ2-5; D might be TRBD2 (5 bases). V lost 3 bases and J lost 9, with 8 bases in between. The CDR3 sequence is 11 residues long. DNA of the CDR3: TGTGCCAGCAGTTTCCGGGGTCCCCAGTACTTC. This encodes CASSFRGPQYF.